This T cell receptor beta chain was captured by sequencing in a study of OX40 agonist ivuxolimab in advanced cancers. General study findings and limits: Partial responders dosed at 0.1-3.0 mg/kg displayed clonal expansion ranking among the lowest.

Details on this clone: Its target is not known.

Method: immunoSEQ multiplex PCR; TCRdb's copy keeps in-frame clones and lacks some. The repertoire has over 25,000 clones, about 76% of them found once; the top ten carry 32%. The CDR3 runs 14 residues. V was clipped by 0 bases and J by 1 base, with 8 bases between them. Germline values: CDR1 SGHDT, CDR2 YYEEEE. The material was CD4+ or CD8+ T cells sorted from blood, obtained in a trial of the OX40 agonist ivuxolimab. This TCR derives from an adult with an advanced solid tumor such as melanoma, head and neck, liver or kidney cancer. The chain uses TRBV5-6 and TRBJ2-7; no clear D gene. The chain's CDR3 is CASSLGRTSYEQYF. For the CDR3, the DNA is TGTGCCAGCAGCTTGGGCAGAACATCCTACGAGCAGTACTTC.